This T cell receptor beta chain was obtained from a study of T cell repertoires in ileal Crohn's disease. About the research overall: Median disease duration was 7.9 years; around 35% smoked at surgery. Findings and caveats of the study: Active smokers at surgery had more clonal expansions than non-smokers. Endoscopic recurrence occurred in every patient whose clonality exceeded 26.8%. Sorted CD8 T cells held more high-frequency clones than CD4.

The CDR3 loop spans 13 amino acids. With 4 bases removed from V and 3 bases from J, the gap between germline ends came to 12 bases. Germline V gene sequence: CDR1 SQVTM, CDR2 ANQGSEA. Comment on this clone: The antigen remains undetermined.

The protocol was immunoSEQ multiplex PCR, while the TCRdb copy is restricted to in-frame clones and leaves out a portion. Here the sample spans about 8,400 clones, 80% being singletons. This TCR derives from an adult with Crohn's disease. Input material: ileal tissue. The chain carries TRBV29-1 and TRBJ1-1; D is unresolved. CDR3 amino acids: CSVAWTVDTEAFF. In DNA, the CDR3 is TGCAGCGTTGCCTGGACCGTAGACACTGAAGCTTTCTTT.